The present entry profiles one TCR beta chain with its context. Using immunoSEQ multiplex PCR, the repertoire was profiled, and TCRdb retains in-frame clones only, with some absent. Altogether 220,000 or so clones are present, 92% being singletons, with the ten largest covering over 0.75%. The data are from a study of blood T cell repertoires in COVID-19. Turning to the study itself: The cDNA or gDNA used as material had been derived from T cells, B-cell-depleted T cells, or PBMCs.

Trimming pared 8 bases from V and 5 bases from J, leaving 16 bases between. This CDR3 contains 13 residues. The germline gives CDR1 MGHRA, CDR2 YSYEKL. The source is a man aged 60 to 75 with COVID-19, enrolled during active disease. The sequenced material came from peripheral blood. V and J are TRBV4-1 and TRBJ2-7, with TRBD1 as a possible D gene (6 bases). CDR3 protein: CASASGHRHEQYF. The DNA of the CDR3 is TGCGCCAGCGCTTCGGGACATCGCCACGAGCAGTACTTC.